What follows are 6 T cell receptor beta chains derived from one specimen sequenced in a study of cytomegalovirus exposure and HLA in healthy donors. The PCR made use of 60 Vbeta and 13 Jbeta primers. Assay: immunoSEQ multiplex PCR; the TCRdb copy retains only in-frame clones and omits some. The data contain about 160,000 clones, roughly 80% of them singletons. Sequencing was done on a sample of PBMCs. Receptors were obtained from a man aged 50 to 60 in good health and CMV-seropositive.

The chain couples TRBV6-5 to TRBJ2-7; possible D gene TRBD2, 6 bases. Germline assignment: CDR1 MNHEY and CDR2 SVGAGI. The length of the CDR3 is 12 residues. Trimming cost V 2 bases and J 4 bases, with 6 bases left between them. The CDR3 region is CASSYAGYEQYF. DNA for the CDR3: TGTGCCAGCAGTTACGCGGGGTACGAGCAGTACTTC.

The rearrangement links TRBV11-2 to TRBJ2-7; D uncertain. The CDR3 extends over 13 amino acids. CDR1 and CDR2 (germline): SGHAT, FQNNGV. Trimming removed 3 bases at V and 6 bases at J, with 12 bases between. DNA for the CDR3: TGTGCCAGCAGCTTGAGAGAGGTGGGCGAGCAGTACTTC. Protein: CASSLREVGEQYF.

V and J are TRBV5-5 and TRBJ1-3; D gene uncertain. The CDR3 length is 14 residues. V was shortened by 3 bases and J by 2 bases, with 9 bases between the two germline ends. Germline lookup yields CDR1 SGHKS and CDR2 YYEKEE (reference sequence). CDR3 sequence reads: CASSYTVAGNTIYF. In DNA form, the CDR3 reads TGTGCCAGCAGCTACACAGTTGCTGGAAACACCATATATTTT. The whole variable domain, remainder taken from reference TRBV5-5 and TRBJ1-3, is DAGVTQSPTHLIKTRGQQVTLRCSPISGHKSVSWYQQVLGQGPQFIFQYYEKEERGRGNFPDRFSARQFPNYSSELNVNALLLGDSALYLCASSYTVAGNTIYFGEGSWLTVV.

The CDR3 sequence: CASSPTGEGSYGYTF. The CDR3, as DNA: TGTGCCAGCAGTCCGACAGGGGAGGGCAGCTATGGCTACACCTTC. The chain couples TRBV6-5 to TRBJ1-2, with TRBD1 matching 8 bases. Trimming at V came to 5 bases and at J to 4 bases, leaving 9 bases not matched to a gene. CDR1 is MNHEY, CDR2 SVGAGI, per germline. This CDR3 is built from 15 residues.

CDR3 in amino acids: CASSQYRVARSSNQPQHF. The CDR3 DNA sequence: TGCGCCAGCAGCCAGTACAGGGTTGCCAGAAGTAGCAATCAGCCCCAGCATTTT. The gene calls are TRBV4-1 and TRBJ1-5; the D gene is possibly TRBD1 (6 bases). The CDR3 totals 18 residues. Trimming took off 3 bases at V and 0 bases at J, with 18 bases between the two ends. Germline V gives CDR1 MGHRA, CDR2 YSYEKL.

The rearrangement links TRBV11-3 to TRBJ2-2; weak D call: TRBD2 (6 bases). The CDR3 runs to 15 residues. V was clipped by 1 base and J by 6 bases, with 12 bases between them. Looked up from germline, CDR1 is SGHNT and CDR2 is YENEEA. CDR3 amino acids: CASSLVSSGAGELFF. CDR3 coding DNA: TGTGCCAGCAGCTTAGTATCCTCGGGAGCCGGGGAGCTGTTTTTT.